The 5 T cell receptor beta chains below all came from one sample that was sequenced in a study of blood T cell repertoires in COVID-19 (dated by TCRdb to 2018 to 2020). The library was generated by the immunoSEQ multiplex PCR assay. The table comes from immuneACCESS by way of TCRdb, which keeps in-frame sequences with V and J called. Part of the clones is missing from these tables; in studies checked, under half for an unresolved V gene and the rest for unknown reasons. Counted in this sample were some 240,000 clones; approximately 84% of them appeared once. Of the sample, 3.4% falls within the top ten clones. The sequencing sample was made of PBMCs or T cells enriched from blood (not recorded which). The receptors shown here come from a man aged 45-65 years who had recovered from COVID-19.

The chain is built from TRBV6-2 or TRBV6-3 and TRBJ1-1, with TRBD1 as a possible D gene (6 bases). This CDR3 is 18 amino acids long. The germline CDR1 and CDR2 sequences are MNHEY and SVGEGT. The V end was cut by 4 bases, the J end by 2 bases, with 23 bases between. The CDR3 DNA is TGTGCCAGCAGTTTTATACAGGGCTCTCGTCGCGTAAACACTGAAGCTTTCTTT. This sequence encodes CASSFIQGSRRVNTEAFF.

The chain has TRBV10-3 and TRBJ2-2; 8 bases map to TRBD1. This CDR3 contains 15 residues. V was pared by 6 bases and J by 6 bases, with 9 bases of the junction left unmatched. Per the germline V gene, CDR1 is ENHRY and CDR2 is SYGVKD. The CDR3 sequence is CAISPDREGSGELFF. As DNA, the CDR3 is TGTGCCATCAGCCCGGACAGGGAAGGTTCCGGGGAGCTGTTTTTT.

CDR3 in amino acids: CASSPQGAPYGYTF. The CDR3, as DNA: TGTGCCAGCAGCCCCCAGGGGGCCCCTTATGGCTACACCTTC. The genes are TRBV28 and TRBJ1-2; 8 nucleotides line up with TRBD1. The CDR3 runs to 14 residues. The V and J ends lost 6 bases and 5 bases, in that order; junction bases with no gene match: 8. The germline CDR1 and CDR2 sequences are MDHEN and SYDVKM.

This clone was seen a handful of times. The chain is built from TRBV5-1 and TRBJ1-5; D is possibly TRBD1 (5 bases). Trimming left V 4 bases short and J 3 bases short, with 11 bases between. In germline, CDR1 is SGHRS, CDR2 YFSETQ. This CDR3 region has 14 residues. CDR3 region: CASSPDSSNQPQHF. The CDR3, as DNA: TGCGCCAGCAGCCCAGACAGCTCCAATCAGCCCCAGCATTTT.

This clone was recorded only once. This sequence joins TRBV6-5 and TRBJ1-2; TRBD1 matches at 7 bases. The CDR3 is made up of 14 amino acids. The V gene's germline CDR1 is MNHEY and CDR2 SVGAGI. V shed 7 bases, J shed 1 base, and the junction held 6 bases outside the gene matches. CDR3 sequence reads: CASNVDRVNYGYTF. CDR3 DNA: TGTGCCAGCAATGTTGACAGGGTTAACTATGGCTACACCTTC.